The clone carrying this T cell receptor (beta chain) came up many times. Antigen unknown. Per germline, CDR1 SGHTA and CDR2 FQGNSA. V gave up 4 bases and J gave up 1 base, with 10 bases separating them. The CDR3 runs to 14 residues. The data originate from a study of metastatic and nonmetastatic thyroid tumors. General observations from the study: Across blood and tumor, TCR beta diversity in malignant thyroid tumors was reportedly significantly higher than in benign nodules.

TCRdb re-analyzed the PCR reads using MiXCR. The table has about 22,000 clones, about a third seen once. Prior to thyroid surgery, none of the patients had received any treatment. The sequenced sample was blood. The chain is built from TRBV7-2 and TRBJ2-5, with D possibly being TRBD2 (5 bases). The source is a male donor with papillary thyroid cancer or a benign thyroid nodule (not recorded which). Some clones in this sample may be carry-over from other donors' samples. The CDR3 loop is CASSSLDFQETQYF. The DNA for the CDR3 is TGTGCCAGCAGCTCACTGGACTTCCAAGAGACCCAGTACTTC.